This T cell receptor (beta chain) was recorded in a study of shared clonotypes between healthy human individuals. The CDR3 length is 14 residues. V gave up 7 bases and J gave up 1 base, with 12 bases separating them. The germline V gene encodes CDR1 MNHEY and CDR2 SVGAGI. Profiling relied on immunoSEQ multiplex PCR, and the TCRdb table lists in-frame clones only, not all of them. Among approximately 110,000 clones, around 71% were seen once, and the ten largest hold approximately 25%. Only a few counts were recorded for this clone. The receptor was derived from a woman between 25 and 40 years old in good health. The sequenced sample consisted of memory CD8+ T cells sorted from blood. The subset: CD45RO+ cells pooled with CCR7-negative TemRA cells. This chain links TRBV6-5 with TRBJ2-3, with a tentative D call TRBD1 (5 bases). The CDR3 is CASTSDIGTDTQYF. As DNA, the CDR3 is TGTGCCAGCACCTCGGACATTGGCACAGATACGCAGTATTTT.